A single sample gave rise to the 24 T cell receptor beta chains below, sequenced in a study of Tregs in tolerant kidney transplant recipients. The protocol was immunoSEQ multiplex PCR, while the TCRdb copy is restricted to in-frame clones and leaves out a portion. This table has more than 95,000 clones, roughly 92% appearing once. Sequencing was done on a sample of CD4+ T cells from blood. These receptors all come from a human donor in good health.

This clone was detected once. The chain couples TRBV6-5 to TRBJ1-1; D gene ambiguous. Germline V gene lookup returns CDR1 MNHEY and CDR2 SVGAGI. The length of the CDR3 is 14 residues. Trimming stripped 5 bases from V and 1 base from J, with 11 bases between. Here the CDR3 DNA reads TGTGCCAGCAGTCTAATCCCCTCGAACACTGAAGCTTTCTTT. This sequence encodes CASSLIPSNTEAFF.

V usage is TRBV28 and J usage is TRBJ1-5, with TRBD1 as a possible D gene (6 bases). Germline lookup yields CDR1 MDHEN and CDR2 SYDVKM. The CDR3 spans 15 residues. Trimming left V 4 bases short and J 2 bases short, with 12 bases between. CDR3 sequence reads: CASSSGVRGNQPQHF. The CDR3 region has the DNA TGTGCCAGCAGTTCAGGGGTTAGGGGCAATCAGCCCCAGCATTTT.

This clone was seen just once. The rearrangement links TRBV18 to TRBJ2-7, with 8 bases matching TRBD1. The CDR3 spans 14 residues. Germline V gene lookup returns CDR1 KGHSH and CDR2 LQKENI. The V segment lost 3 bases and the J segment 4 bases; nucleotides outside the gene matches: 5. The CDR3 coding sequence is TGTGCCAGCTCACCCCCGGGACAGGAGTACGAGCAGTACTTC. Residues: CASSPPGQEYEQYF.

The chain uses TRBV6-4 and TRBJ2-7, with D unclear. The CDR3 covers 13 residues. Germline V CDR1 and CDR2: MRHNA, SNTAGT. The germline V and J ends were trimmed by 4 bases and 6 bases, with 13 bases remaining between them. The CDR3 sequence: CASSVRERSEQYF. The CDR3 DNA sequence: TGTGCCAGCAGTGTGAGAGAGCGTAGCGAGCAGTACTTC.

This clone was counted once. The chain has TRBV6-5 and TRBJ2-1, with 9 bases lining up with TRBD2. CDR1 and CDR2 (germline): MNHEY, SVGAGI. The junction had 1 base not matched to a gene; V was cut back by 7 bases and J by 0 bases. This CDR3 region has 14 residues. The CDR3 protein is CASTAGGSYNEQFF. In DNA form, the CDR3 reads TGTGCCAGCACAGCGGGAGGCTCCTACAATGAGCAGTTCTTC.

This sequence joins TRBV18 and TRBJ1-4, with TRBD1 matching 10 bases. V dropped 2 bases and J dropped 8; count of bases not matched to a gene: 8. CDR1 and CDR2 (germline): KGHSH, LQKENI. The CDR3 has 16 amino acids. The CDR3 DNA reads as TGTGCCAGCTCACCAAGACAGGGGGCGCGTAGAGAAAAACTGTTTTTT. Protein sequence: CASSPRQGARREKLFF.

The V call is TRBV6-5, the J call TRBJ1-2; TRBD1 aligns across 10 bases. V was clipped by 6 bases and J by 8 bases; unmatched bases: 9. The CDR3 contains 14 residues. CDR1 and CDR2 (germline): MNHEY, SVGAGI. The chain's CDR3 is CASRTGTGVYGYTF. The CDR3 bases are TGTGCCAGCAGAACCGGGACAGGGGTTTACGGCTACACCTTC.

J is TRBJ2-6 and V is TRBV2; D tentatively reads TRBD1 or TRBD2 (5 bases each). The CDR3 is 16 amino acids. CDR1 and CDR2 (germline): SNHLY, FYNNEI. V shed 10 bases and J shed 0 bases, with 16 bases lying between them. Here the CDR3 reads CAKNEGFLSGANVLTF. CDR3 nucleotide sequence: TGTGCCAAAAACGAGGGGTTTCTCTCTGGGGCCAACGTCCTGACTTTC.

The chain recombines TRBV7-9 with TRBJ2-2; tentatively, D is TRBD2 (6 bases). CDR3 length: 16 amino acids. Trimming took off 2 bases at V and 7 bases at J, with 17 bases between the two ends. Per germline, CDR1 SEHNR and CDR2 FQNEAQ (reference sequence). CDR3 DNA: TGTGCCAGCAGCTTACCTGCGCGGGGAGTTGTCGGGGAGCTGTTTTTT. This sequence encodes CASSLPARGVVGELFF.

This clone turned up a few times. The identical CDR3 is also encoded by other nucleotide sequences in the sample. The chain couples TRBV5-1 to TRBJ2-5; no clear D gene. Per germline, CDR1 SGHRS and CDR2 YFSETQ. Trimming removed 0 bases from V and 1 base from J, with 7 bases in between. This CDR3 is 14 amino acids long. CDR3 sequence (DNA): TGCGCCAGCAGCTTGGGGCAAGCCCAAGAGACCCAGTACTTC. This encodes CASSLGQAQETQYF. Together with reference TRBV5-1 and TRBJ2-5, the CDR3 gives the full variable domain: KAGVTQTPRYLIKTRGQQVTLSCSPISGHRSVSWYQQTPGQGLQFLFEYFSETQRNKGNFPGRFSGRQFSNSRSEMNVSTLELGDSALYLCASSLGQAQETQYFGPGTRLLVL.

The chain combines TRBV7-2 with TRBJ1-6; TRBD1 matches at 7 bases. The CDR3 sequence is 14 residues long. Trimming removed 6 bases from V and 14 bases from J; junction bases left unmatched: 13. Germline assignment: CDR1 SGHTA and CDR2 FQGNSA. The DNA for the CDR3 is TGTGCCAGCAGGCTACAGGGGCTATTCGCAGCCCTCCACTTT. Its protein is CASRLQGLFAALHF.

This clone turned up a few times. CDR3 sequence (DNA): TGTGCCAGCAGCGATTACCGGGTCCCATACGAGCAGTACTTC. It encodes CASSDYRVPYEQYF. This sequence joins TRBV5-5 and TRBJ2-7, with D uncertain. The V gene's germline CDR1 is SGHKS and CDR2 YYEKEE (reference sequence). The CDR3 length is 14 residues. Deletions cut 4 bases from V and 4 bases from J, with 15 bases between.

The chain has TRBV4-1 and TRBJ1-1, with a possible D match to TRBD1 (5 bases). In germline, CDR1 is MGHRA, CDR2 YSYEKL. The V end was cut by 4 bases, the J end by 3 bases, with 15 bases between. The CDR3 extends over 15 amino acids. CDR3 in amino acids: CASSPPLRGHTEAFF. The DNA for the CDR3 is TGCGCCAGCAGCCCTCCGTTGAGGGGCCACACTGAAGCTTTCTTT.

This chain links TRBV4-1 with TRBJ2-7; D is undetermined. The CDR3 spans 14 residues. Germline V gives CDR1 MGHRA, CDR2 YSYEKL. The V end was cut by 1 base, the J end by 6 bases, with 13 bases between. CDR3: CASSQGSRWGEQYF. The CDR3 DNA is TGCGCCAGCAGCCAAGGGTCGCGGTGGGGCGAGCAGTACTTC.

The chain uses TRBV19 and TRBJ2-3; no firm D call. Germline V lookup: CDR1 LNHDA, CDR2 SQIVND (reference sequence). V was shortened by 5 bases and J by 0 bases, with 12 bases between the two germline ends. This CDR3 has 15 residues. The DNA for the CDR3 is TGTGCCAGTAGTTCTGGCTACCTTAGCACAGATACGCAGTATTTT. It specifies CASSSGYLSTDTQYF.

This chain joins TRBV5-5 and TRBJ2-1; TRBD2 aligns across 10 bases. The CDR3 is 15 residues long. CDR1 and CDR2 from the germline V gene are SGHKS and YYEKEE (reference sequence). V shed 0 bases, J shed 4 bases, and the junction held 1 base outside the gene matches. CDR3 sequence (DNA): TGTGCCAGCAGCTTGGAAGCGGGAGGGTACAATGAGCAGTTCTTC. Translation gives CASSLEAGGYNEQFF.

The CDR3 loop reads CASSYSTLDTQYF. DNA for the CDR3: TGTGCCAGCAGCTACTCAACACTAGATACGCAGTATTTT. The rearrangement links TRBV7-3 to TRBJ2-3; no clear D. The V end lost 4 bases, the J end lost 5 bases, and 10 bases lay between the germline ends. This CDR3 comprises 13 residues. The germline CDR1 and CDR2 sequences are SGHTA and FQGTGA.

The V call is TRBV6-6, the J call TRBJ1-5; D uncertain. This CDR3 has 14 residues. V was shortened by 2 bases and J by 4 bases, with 9 bases between the two germline ends. Germline-derived CDR1 and CDR2 are MNHNY and SVGAGI (reference sequence). In nucleotides, the CDR3 is TGTGCCAGCAGTTACGGTGGCTTTAATCAGCCCCAGCATTTT. It encodes CASSYGGFNQPQHF.

The chain uses TRBV11-2 and TRBJ2-1; TRBD2 matches 8 bases. The germline V gene encodes CDR1 SGHAT and CDR2 FQNNGV. The CDR3 runs to 16 residues. V lost 5 bases, J lost 6 bases, and 12 bases stayed unmatched. The CDR3: CASSPAGWSGSNEQFF. In DNA, the CDR3 is TGTGCCAGCAGCCCGGCCGGGTGGAGCGGGAGCAATGAGCAGTTCTTC. Looking up the rest from reference TRBV11-2 and TRBJ2-1 gives the full variable domain: EAGVAQSPRYKIIEKRQSVAFWCNPISGHATLYWYQQILGQGPKLLIQFQNNGVVDDSQLPKDRFSAERLKGVDSTLKIQPAKLEDSAVYLCASSPAGWSGSNEQFFGPGTRLTVL.

The chain joins TRBV19 to TRBJ2-1, with a weak D call TRBD2 (6 bases). Germline assignment: CDR1 LNHDA and CDR2 SQIVND (reference sequence). The CDR3 has 15 residues. Trimming took off 2 bases at V and 3 bases at J, with 11 bases between the two ends. Here the CDR3 DNA reads TGTGCCAGTAGTATACCTAGCGCGCTCTACAATGAGCAGTTCTTC. Amino acid sequence: CASSIPSALYNEQFF.

The rearrangement joins TRBV27 to TRBJ1-2; D is unresolved. V lost 8 bases, J lost 0 bases, and 10 bases lay in between. CDR1 is MNHEY and CDR2 is SMNVEV in the germline V gene (reference sequence). The CDR3 has 13 amino acids. CDR3 sequence (DNA): TGTGCCAGCCGAGGGTCAGCTAACTATGGCTACACCTTC. Translated, it gives CASRGSANYGYTF.

The chain joins TRBV5-4 to TRBJ1-1, with 9 bases fitting TRBD1. The CDR3 is made up of 15 amino acids. Germline CDR1 is SGHNT and CDR2 is YYREEE (reference sequence). V shed 6 bases, J shed 2 bases, and the junction held 8 bases outside the gene matches. CDR3 DNA sequence: TGTGCCAGCAACCCGGCACAGGGGGCAAACACTGAAGCTTTCTTT. Translation gives CASNPAQGANTEAFF.

The genes are TRBV6-1 and TRBJ2-5; D uncertain. V gave up 0 bases and J gave up 5 bases, with 10 bases separating them. The CDR3 is made up of 14 amino acids. The germline CDR1 and CDR2 sequences are MNHNS and SASEGT. CDR3 DNA sequence: TGTGCCAGCAGTGAAGCTTTCCAAAGTGAGACCCAGTACTTC. Its protein is CASSEAFQSETQYF.

This clone appeared once. This chain connects TRBV29-1 to TRBJ2-7; 8 bases are shared with TRBD2. Trimming cost V 7 bases and J 2 bases; bases outside gene matches: 7. The CDR3 loop spans 13 amino acids. Germline V CDR1 and CDR2: SQVTM, ANQGSEA. The CDR3 nucleotides read TGCAGCGCCGAGACTAGCGCGGCCTACGAGCAGTACTTC. Protein: CSAETSAAYEQYF.